This TCR beta chain stems from a study of cytomegalovirus exposure and HLA in healthy donors. The V segment lost 0 bases and the J segment 1 base; nucleotides outside the gene matches: 4. This CDR3 contains 16 residues. CDR1 is LGHNA, CDR2 YNFKEQ, per germline. Primers included in the PCR were 60 Vbeta and 13 Jbeta primers. Generated by immunoSEQ multiplex PCR, the TCRdb table keeps only in-frame clones and is missing some. The data show some 90,000 clones, with about four fifths seen just once and approximately 4% held by the top ten. The sequence came from a woman aged 70-85 years in good health and CMV-seropositive. Sequenced input: PBMCs. The chain has TRBV4-2 and TRBJ2-3, with 7 positions matching TRBD1. This CDR3 is CASSQEDRPGTDTQYF. The CDR3 DNA reads as TGTGCCAGCAGCCAAGAGGACAGGCCTGGCACAGATACGCAGTATTTT.